These 18 T cell receptor beta chains were all obtained from the same sample, sequenced in a study of shared clonotypes between healthy human individuals. Measured with immunoSEQ multiplex PCR; TCRdb has only the in-frame clones, and not every one. The sample carries some 1,100,000 clones, about 84% recorded once. The sample consisted of memory CD4+ T cells from PBMCs. Subset of the sample: CD45RA-negative fraction. Receptors originate from a man younger than 35 in good health. Some clones in this sample may be carry-over from other donors' samples.

The chain links TRBV10-2 to TRBJ2-3; TRBD2 matches at 8 bases. The CDR3 covers 14 residues. After removal of 6 bases from V and 6 bases from J, the junction contained 8 bases not matched to a gene. The germline V gene encodes CDR1 WSHSY and CDR2 SAAADI. Here the CDR3 DNA reads TGCGCCAGCAGCGCCGGGACTAGGGCCGATACGCAGTATTTT. Translation gives CASSAGTRADTQYF.

This chain connects TRBV7-2 to TRBJ2-5; 7 bases are shared with TRBD2. The J segment lost 2 bases and the V segment lost 0 bases, leaving 9 bases of the junction unmatched. The CDR3 contains 17 residues. CDR1 and CDR2 from the germline V gene are SGHTA and FQGNSA. In nucleotides, the CDR3 is TGTGCCAGCAGCTTAGCGCTCGAGGGAGGGCTTCAAGAGACCCAGTACTTC. Protein sequence: CASSLALEGGLQETQYF.

The chain couples TRBV7-2 to TRBJ2-1, with no clear D. The CDR3 is made up of 14 amino acids. V gave up 5 bases and J gave up 4 bases, with 12 bases separating them. Per the germline V gene, CDR1 is SGHTA and CDR2 is FQGNSA. This chain's CDR3 is CASSPGPDYNEQFF. For the CDR3, the DNA is TGTGCCAGCAGCCCCGGACCGGATTACAATGAGCAGTTCTTC.

The V gene is TRBV4-3, the J gene TRBJ2-3; 7 bases are shared with TRBD2. This CDR3 contains 13 residues. CDR1 is LGHNA and CDR2 is YSLEER in the germline V gene. V lost 3 bases to trimming and J lost 6 bases; unmatched junction nucleotides: 3. The CDR3 spells CASSHQAGDTQYF. The DNA for the CDR3 is TGCGCCAGCAGCCACCAAGCGGGGGATACGCAGTATTTT.

The V call is TRBV5-1, the J call TRBJ2-2, with D tentatively TRBD1 or TRBD2 (5 bases each). Germline CDR1 and CDR2: SGHRS and YFSETQ. V dropped 4 bases and J dropped 4 bases, with 8 bases sitting between them. The CDR3 extends over 13 amino acids. CDR3: CASSLGTTGELFF. As DNA, the CDR3 is TGCGCCAGCAGCCTTGGGACCACCGGGGAGCTGTTTTTT.

The chain has TRBV18 and TRBJ1-1; TRBD1 aligns across 11 bases. Germline CDR1 is KGHSH and CDR2 is LQKENI. The J segment lost 7 bases and the V segment lost 3 bases, leaving 10 bases of the junction unmatched. The CDR3 length is 16 residues. Here the CDR3 reads CASSPGQGALQGEAFF. In DNA, the CDR3 is TGTGCCAGCTCACCCGGACAGGGGGCGCTTCAGGGTGAAGCTTTCTTT. Full variable domain (remainder filled in from reference TRBV18 and TRBJ1-1): NAGVMQNPRHLVRRRGQEARLRCSPMKGHSHVYWYRQLPEEGLKFMVYLQKENIIDESGMPKERFSAEFPKEGPSILRIQQVVRGDSAAYFCASSPGQGALQGEAFFGQGTRLTVV.

V gene TRBV7-2 combines with J gene TRBJ2-7; 9 bases map to TRBD2. Trimming took 2 bases from V and 4 from J; bases not matched to a gene: 9. Germline V gene data show CDR1 as SGHTA and CDR2 as FQGNSA. This CDR3 is 16 amino acids long. The CDR3 coding sequence is TGTGCCAGCAGCTTACTAGCGGGAAACGCCGGGTACGAGCAGTACTTC. It specifies CASSLLAGNAGYEQYF.

V is TRBV2 and J is TRBJ2-3; D remains unclear. Germline V gene data show CDR1 as SNHLY and CDR2 as FYNNEI. V dropped 3 bases and J dropped 2 bases, with 9 bases sitting between them. The CDR3 length is 14 residues. CDR3 amino acids: CASSDSASTDTQYF. In DNA, the CDR3 is TGTGCCAGCAGTGACTCGGCCTCCACAGATACGCAGTATTTT.

The chain joins TRBV6-5 to TRBJ1-1; no clear D gene. This CDR3 has 13 amino acids. Germline CDR1 reads MNHEY; CDR2 reads SVGAGI. Trimming removed 5 bases from V and 5 bases from J, with 12 bases in between. The CDR3: CASSARGETEAFF. The CDR3 DNA reads TGTGCCAGCAGTGCGCGAGGAGAGACTGAAGCTTTCTTT.

The CDR3 sequence: CASSYGEGRVRETQYF. CDR3 coding DNA: TGCGCCAGCAGCTACGGGGAAGGCAGGGTGAGAGAGACCCAGTACTTC. This chain uses TRBV5-1 with TRBJ2-5; D may be TRBD1 or TRBD2 (5 bases each). CDR1 and CDR2 from the germline V gene are SGHRS and YFSETQ. There are 16 residues in the CDR3. The V end lost 3 bases, the J end lost 4 bases, and 19 bases lay between the germline ends.

The chain uses TRBV2 and TRBJ1-2; 7 bases are shared with TRBD1. The CDR3 totals 15 residues. Germline V gives CDR1 SNHLY, CDR2 FYNNEI. J was trimmed by 5 bases and V by 4 bases; bases with no gene match: 10. CDR3 in amino acids: CASSGGTGTEYGYTF. CDR3 coding DNA: TGTGCCAGCAGTGGAGGGACCGGGACAGAGTATGGCTACACCTTC.

The CDR3 loop is CASSLEGSTNEKLFF. The CDR3 nucleotides are TGCGCCAGCAGCTTGGAAGGGTCAACTAATGAAAAACTGTTTTTT. The rearrangement links TRBV5-1 to TRBJ1-4; no firm D call. V was trimmed by 0 bases and J by 0 bases, leaving 6 bases between them. The length of the CDR3 is 15 residues. Germline V CDR1 and CDR2: SGHRS, YFSETQ.

The chain is built from TRBV6-5 and TRBJ2-6; D gene ambiguous. The germline V gene has CDR1 MNHEY and CDR2 SVGAGI. Deletions cut 2 bases from V and 2 bases from J, with 10 bases between. The CDR3 runs 16 residues. The DNA for the CDR3 is TGTGCCAGCAGTTACACCCGCCAGGCTGGGGCCAACGTCCTGACTTTC. Its protein product is CASSYTRQAGANVLTF.

The V gene is TRBV11-2, the J gene TRBJ2-2, with TRBD2 identical over 7 bases. After removal of 5 bases from V and 6 bases from J, the junction contained 12 bases not matched to a gene. From germline, CDR1 is SGHAT and CDR2 FQNNGV. This CDR3 region has 16 residues. CDR3 sequence: CASSGRLASLAGELFF. The CDR3, as DNA: TGTGCCAGCAGCGGAAGACTAGCCAGTTTAGCCGGGGAGCTGTTTTTT.

CDR3 nucleotides: TGTGCCAGCAGCTTGACAGCTCAGAACACTGAAGCTTTCTTT. Translating gives CASSLTAQNTEAFF. V gene TRBV11-3 combines with J gene TRBJ1-1, with D maybe TRBD1 (5 bases). The CDR3 totals 14 residues. Trimming pared 3 bases from V and 1 base from J, leaving 9 bases between. The V gene's germline CDR1 is SGHNT and CDR2 YENEEA.

In nucleotides, the CDR3 is TGTGCCGGCCGGGACAGAAAAGAGACCCAGTACTTC. It translates to CAGRDRKETQYF. The chain couples TRBV2 to TRBJ2-5; TRBD1 matches at 7 bases. The CDR3 is 12 residues long. The germline CDR1 and CDR2 sequences are SNHLY and FYNNEI. The J segment lost 3 bases and the V segment lost 11 bases, leaving 6 bases of the junction unmatched.

This clone has only one observation. The chain joins TRBV15 to TRBJ2-3; D is possibly TRBD1 or TRBD2 (5 bases each). Looked up from germline, CDR1 is LNHNV and CDR2 is YYDKDF (reference sequence). Trimming took 5 bases from V and 0 from J, leaving 9 bases between them. The CDR3 is 14 residues long. The CDR3 loop reads CATSARDSTDTQYF. As DNA, the CDR3 is TGTGCCACCAGCGCCCGGGACAGCACAGATACGCAGTATTTT.

This clone was observed once. This chain links TRBV7-6 with TRBJ2-1, with D maybe TRBD2 (6 bases). Germline assignment: CDR1 SGHVS and CDR2 FNYEAQ. The CDR3 is 18 amino acids. V dropped 6 bases and J dropped 2 bases, with 23 bases sitting between them. CDR3 sequence (DNA): TGTGCCAGCAGATTTCCTATTGGGGTGGGCGGGACCTACAATGAGCAGTTCTTC. Translated, it gives CASRFPIGVGGTYNEQFF.